This TCR beta chain was captured in a study of blood T cell repertoires in COVID-19. Study context: Samples representing acute and convalescent COVID-19 were sourced from the United States, Italy and Spain. The cDNA or gDNA used as material had been derived from T cells, B-cell-depleted T cells, or PBMCs.

In the original workflow: Quantification of nucleated cells was approximated via reference gene primer amplification. Here immunoSEQ multiplex PCR was the method, and the copy in TCRdb shows in-frame clones only, minus some. For V, J and clone size, that table is used; D and trimming come from the DNA. Among tens of thousands of clones listed, roughly 85% were seen once. Germline V gene lookup returns CDR1 WSHSY and CDR2 SAAADI. The CDR3 extends over 13 amino acids. Trimming pared 3 bases from V and 8 bases from J, leaving 10 bases between. The chain uses TRBV10-2 and TRBJ2-2; a weak D match, TRBD1 (6 bases). The TCR comes from an elderly woman with active or convalescent COVID-19. Sample: peripheral blood. This CDR3 is CASSDWQGGELFF. The DNA of the CDR3 is TGCGCCAGCAGTGACTGGCAGGGGGGGGAGCTGTTTTTT.